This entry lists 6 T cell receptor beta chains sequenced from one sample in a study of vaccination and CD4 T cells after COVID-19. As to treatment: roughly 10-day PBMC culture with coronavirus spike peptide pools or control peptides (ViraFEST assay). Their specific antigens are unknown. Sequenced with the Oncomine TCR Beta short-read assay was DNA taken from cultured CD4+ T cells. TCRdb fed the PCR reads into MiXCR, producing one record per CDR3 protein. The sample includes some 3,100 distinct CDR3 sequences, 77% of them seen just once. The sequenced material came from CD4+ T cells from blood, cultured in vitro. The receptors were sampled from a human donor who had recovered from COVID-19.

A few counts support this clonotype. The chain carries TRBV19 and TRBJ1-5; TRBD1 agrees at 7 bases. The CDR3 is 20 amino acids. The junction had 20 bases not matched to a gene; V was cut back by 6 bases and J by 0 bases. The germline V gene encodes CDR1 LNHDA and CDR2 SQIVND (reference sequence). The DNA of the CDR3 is TGTGCCAGTAGCTCACCCTACAGGGGCGGTATACGTAATAGCAATCAGCCCCAGCATTTT. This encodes CASSSPYRGGIRNSNQPQHF.

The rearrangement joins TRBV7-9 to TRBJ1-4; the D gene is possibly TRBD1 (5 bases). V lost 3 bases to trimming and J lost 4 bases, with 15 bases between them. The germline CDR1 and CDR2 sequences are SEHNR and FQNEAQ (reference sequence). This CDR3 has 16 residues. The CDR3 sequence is CASSLGLTSGNEKLFF. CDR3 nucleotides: TGTGCCAGCAGCTTGGGACTGACCTCCGGTAATGAAAAACTGTTTTTT.

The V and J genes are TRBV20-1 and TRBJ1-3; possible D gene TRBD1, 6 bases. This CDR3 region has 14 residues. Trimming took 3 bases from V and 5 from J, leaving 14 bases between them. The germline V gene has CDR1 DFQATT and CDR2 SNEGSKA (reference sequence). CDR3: CSASDRRQRNTIYF. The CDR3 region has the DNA TGCAGTGCTAGCGACAGGAGGCAGAGAAACACCATATATTTT.

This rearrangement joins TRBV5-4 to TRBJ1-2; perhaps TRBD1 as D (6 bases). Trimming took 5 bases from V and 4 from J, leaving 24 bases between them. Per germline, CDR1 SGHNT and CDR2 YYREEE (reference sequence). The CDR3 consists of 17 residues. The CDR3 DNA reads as TGTGCCAGCAGTCTTTATTCGGTGGGAACAGGGAGCTATGGCTACACCTTC. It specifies CASSLYSVGTGSYGYTF.

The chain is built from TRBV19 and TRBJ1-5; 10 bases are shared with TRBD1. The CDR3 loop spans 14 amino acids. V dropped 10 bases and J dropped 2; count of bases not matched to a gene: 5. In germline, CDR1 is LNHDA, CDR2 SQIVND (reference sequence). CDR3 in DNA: TGTGCCACCAGGGACAGGGGAGGCAATCAGCCCCAGCATTTT. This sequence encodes CATRDRGGNQPQHF.

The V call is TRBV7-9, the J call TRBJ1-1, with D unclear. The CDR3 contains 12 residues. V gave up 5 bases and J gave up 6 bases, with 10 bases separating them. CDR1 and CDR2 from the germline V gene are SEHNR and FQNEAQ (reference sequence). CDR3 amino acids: CASSPPGSEAFF. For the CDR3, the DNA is TGTGCCAGCAGCCCGCCGGGATCTGAAGCTTTCTTT.